These T cell receptor beta chains were read from a single sample in a study of blood T cell repertoires in COVID-19. Sequenced by immunoSEQ multiplex PCR; TCRdb stores in-frame clones only, minus some. Here the sample spans approximately 170,000 clones, around four fifths being singletons. Sequenced input: peripheral blood. Source of these receptors: a woman in her 70s with COVID-19, enrolled during active disease. Both conserved end residues are part of each CDR3. Fields, in order: D gene, V gene, clone size, J gene, CDR3 protein, CDR3 DNA. A D gene is named only where the DNA matches it firmly. For some rows the clone size is stated as once, few or many, or as a class when expanded; others skip it.

d_call: -
v_call: TRBV5-1
clone_size: once
j_call: TRBJ1-4
cdr3_aa: CASSPGGSTNEKLFF
cdr3_nt: TGCGCCAGCAGCCCCGGAGGGTCCACTAATGAAAAACTGTTTTTT

d_call: TRBD1
v_call: TRBV5-5
clone_size: -
j_call: TRBJ1-2
cdr3_aa: CASSKDRGDYGYTF
cdr3_nt: TGTGCCAGCAGCAAGGACAGGGGTGACTATGGCTACACCTTC

d_call: -
v_call: TRBV10-3
clone_size: -
j_call: TRBJ1-1
cdr3_aa: CAIRQGALNTEAFF
cdr3_nt: TGTGCCATCAGACAGGGCGCCTTGAACACTGAAGCTTTCTTT

d_call: TRBD2
v_call: TRBV5-1
clone_size: once
j_call: TRBJ2-2
cdr3_aa: CASGTLGGYYTGELFF
cdr3_nt: TGCGCCAGCGGTACCTTGGGGGGGTACTACACCGGGGAGCTGTTTTTT

d_call: -
v_call: TRBV18
clone_size: -
j_call: TRBJ2-1
cdr3_aa: CASSRQSHEQFF
cdr3_nt: TGTGCCAGCTCACGGCAGTCCCATGAGCAGTTCTTC

d_call: TRBD2
v_call: TRBV15
clone_size: -
j_call: TRBJ2-5
cdr3_aa: CATSREGVAGSHF
cdr3_nt: TGTGCCACCAGCAGAGAGGGAGTAGCGGGGTCCCACTTC

d_call: TRBD1
v_call: TRBV19
clone_size: once
j_call: TRBJ1-5
cdr3_aa: CASMTGGSNQPQHF
cdr3_nt: TGTGCCAGTATGACAGGGGGAAGCAATCAGCCCCAGCATTTT

d_call: -
v_call: TRBV15
clone_size: once
j_call: TRBJ1-6
cdr3_aa: CATSRDVADSPLHF
cdr3_nt: TGTGCCACCAGCAGAGATGTCGCGGATTCACCCCTCCACTTT

d_call: TRBD2
v_call: TRBV5-1
clone_size: -
j_call: TRBJ2-5
cdr3_aa: CASSPLAGWETQYF
cdr3_nt: TGCGCCAGCAGCCCTCTAGCGGGGTGGGAGACCCAGTACTTC

d_call: TRBD1
v_call: TRBV19
clone_size: -
j_call: TRBJ2-7
cdr3_aa: CASSIPGQAYEQYF
cdr3_nt: TGTGCCAGTAGTATACCGGGACAGGCGTACGAGCAGTACTTC

d_call: -
v_call: TRBV9
clone_size: -
j_call: TRBJ1-1
cdr3_aa: CASSVDPGVNTEAFF
cdr3_nt: TGTGCCAGCAGCGTAGACCCGGGAGTCAACACTGAAGCTTTCTTT

d_call: -
v_call: TRBV27
clone_size: -
j_call: TRBJ1-1
cdr3_aa: CASSLSPPAEVFF
cdr3_nt: TGTGCCAGCAGTTTAAGTCCCCCGGCAGAGGTTTTCTTT

d_call: TRBD2
v_call: TRBV7-8
clone_size: -
j_call: TRBJ2-1
cdr3_aa: CASSEPLAGGYYNEQFF
cdr3_nt: TGTGCCAGCAGCGAACCACTAGCGGGGGGCTACTACAATGAGCAGTTCTTC

d_call: -
v_call: TRBV3-1/TRBV3-2
clone_size: -
j_call: TRBJ1-5
cdr3_aa: CASSHGANSNQPQHF
cdr3_nt: TGTGCCAGCAGCCACGGAGCTAATAGCAATCAGCCCCAGCATTTT

d_call: -
v_call: TRBV18
clone_size: -
j_call: TRBJ1-6
cdr3_aa: CASAKGQGQNSPLHF
cdr3_nt: TGTGCCAGCGCAAAGGGGCAGGGCCAGAATTCACCCCTCCACTTT

d_call: TRBD1
v_call: TRBV5-6
clone_size: -
j_call: TRBJ1-6
cdr3_aa: CASSGTDRGNSPLHF
cdr3_nt: TGTGCCAGCAGCGGCACGGACAGGGGGAATTCACCCCTCCACTTT

d_call: TRBD2
v_call: TRBV5-1
clone_size: -
j_call: TRBJ2-3
cdr3_aa: CASKRAGITDTQYF
cdr3_nt: TGCGCCAGCAAACGAGCGGGGATCACAGATACGCAGTATTTT

d_call: -
v_call: TRBV21-1
clone_size: -
j_call: TRBJ1-5
cdr3_aa: CASSKDREGQPQHF
cdr3_nt: TGTGCCAGCAGCAAAGACAGGGAGGGTCAGCCCCAGCATTTT

d_call: TRBD2
v_call: TRBV6-1
clone_size: -
j_call: TRBJ2-5
cdr3_aa: CASSEEGRAQETQYF
cdr3_nt: TGTGCCAGCAGTGAGGAGGGGAGGGCTCAAGAGACCCAGTACTTC

d_call: TRBD2
v_call: TRBV27
clone_size: -
j_call: TRBJ2-2
cdr3_aa: CASSFGDYQNTGELFF
cdr3_nt: TGTGCCAGCAGTTTTGGGGACTACCAGAACACCGGGGAGCTGTTTTTT

d_call: -
v_call: TRBV3-1/TRBV3-2
clone_size: -
j_call: TRBJ1-5
cdr3_aa: CASSPKGDSQPQHF
cdr3_nt: TGTGCCAGCAGCCCCAAAGGGGATTCACAGCCCCAGCATTTT

d_call: -
v_call: TRBV18
clone_size: few
j_call: TRBJ1-5
cdr3_aa: CASSFGQNQPQHF
cdr3_nt: TGTGCCAGCTCATTCGGACAGAATCAGCCCCAGCATTTT

d_call: -
v_call: TRBV5-4
clone_size: -
j_call: TRBJ2-3
cdr3_aa: CASSPAGANTQYF
cdr3_nt: TGTGCCAGCAGCCCCGCGGGCGCGAATACGCAGTATTTT